Included here is one TCR beta chain sequence, with context. Its antigen is not identified. This sample was included in a study of neoadjuvant anti-PD-1 for oral cavity cancer. Across the whole study: Around day 43, patients without progression received a fourth nivolumab dose before surgery.

This table comes from immunoSEQ multiplex PCR, and its TCRdb copy is limited to in-frame clones, with some not included. The repertoire includes about 5,700 clones, 55% to 70% of them detected once, and 7.5% to 9.5% sits in the top ten. Trimming removed 4 bases at V and 4 bases at J, with 14 bases between. This CDR3 region has 14 residues. Germline loops: CDR1 SGHDT, CDR2 YYEEEE. Whole-study results and caveats: Treg/Th17 ratio rose with pretreatment blood and fell with post-treatment tumor TCRbeta clonality.

The receptor was isolated from a person aged 40 to 85 with oral cavity squamous cell carcinoma. The sample here was tumor tissue, taken before nivolumab (anti-PD-1) treatment. The V and J genes are TRBV5-6 and TRBJ1-1; D gene uncertain. The CDR3 bases are TGTGCCAGCAGCCAAATGGGTAGTCGCACTGAAGCTTTCTTT. Protein sequence: CASSQMGSRTEAFF.